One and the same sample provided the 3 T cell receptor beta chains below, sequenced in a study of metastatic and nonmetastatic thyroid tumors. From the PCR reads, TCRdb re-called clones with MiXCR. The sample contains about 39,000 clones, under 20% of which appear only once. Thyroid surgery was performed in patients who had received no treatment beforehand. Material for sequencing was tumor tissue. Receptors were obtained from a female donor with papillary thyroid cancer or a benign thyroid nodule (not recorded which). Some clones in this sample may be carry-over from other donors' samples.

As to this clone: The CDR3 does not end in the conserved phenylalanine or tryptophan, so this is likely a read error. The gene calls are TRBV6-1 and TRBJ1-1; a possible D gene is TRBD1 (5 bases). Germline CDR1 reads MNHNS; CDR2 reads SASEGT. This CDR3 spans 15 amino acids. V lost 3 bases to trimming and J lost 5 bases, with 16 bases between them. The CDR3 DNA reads TGTGCCAGCAGTGAGTGGGGGGGAGGTTTTACTGAAGCTTTCCTT. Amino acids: CASSEWGGGFTEAFL.

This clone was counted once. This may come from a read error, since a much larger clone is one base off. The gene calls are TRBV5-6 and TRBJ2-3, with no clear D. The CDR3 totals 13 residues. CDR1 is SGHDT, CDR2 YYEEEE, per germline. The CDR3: CASSWYSTYTQYF. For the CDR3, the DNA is TGTGCCAGCAGCTGGTACAGCACATATACGCAGTATTTT. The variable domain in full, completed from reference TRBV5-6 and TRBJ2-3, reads DAGVTQSPTHLIKTRGQQVTLRCSPKSGHDTVSWYQQALGQGPQFIFQYYEEEERQRGNFPDRFSGHQFPNYSSELNVNALLLGDSALYLCASSWYSTYTQYFGPGTRLTVL.

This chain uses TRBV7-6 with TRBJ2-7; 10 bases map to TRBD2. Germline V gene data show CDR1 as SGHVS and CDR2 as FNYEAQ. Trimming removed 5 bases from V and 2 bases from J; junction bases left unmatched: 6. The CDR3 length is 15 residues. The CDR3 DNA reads TGTGCCAGCAGCAAGTTAAGCGGGGGGGCCTACGAGCAGTACTTC. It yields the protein CASSKLSGGAYEQYF.